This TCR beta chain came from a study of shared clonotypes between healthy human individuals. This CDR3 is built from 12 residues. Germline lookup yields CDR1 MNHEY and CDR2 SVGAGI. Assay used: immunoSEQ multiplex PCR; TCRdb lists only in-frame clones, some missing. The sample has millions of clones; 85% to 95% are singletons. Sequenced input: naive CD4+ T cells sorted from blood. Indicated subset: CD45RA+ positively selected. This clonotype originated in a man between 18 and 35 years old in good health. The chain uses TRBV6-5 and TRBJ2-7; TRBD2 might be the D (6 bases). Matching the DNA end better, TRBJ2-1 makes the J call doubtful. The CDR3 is CATSRGNNEQFF. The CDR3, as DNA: TGTGCCACCAGCCGGGGGAACAATGAGCAGTTCTTC.